This is a list of T cell receptor beta chains from one sample in a study of cytomegalovirus exposure and HLA in healthy donors. Generated by immunoSEQ multiplex PCR, the TCRdb table keeps only in-frame clones and is missing some. The data contain 200,000 to 250,000 clones, about 72% of them singletons. Input material: PBMCs. The receptors stem from a male donor in good health and CMV-seronegative. CDR3s include the opening cysteine and the closing phenylalanine or tryptophan. The D gene is left open where the match is weak. Rows may omit the clone size; those that give it use once, few, many or a size class.

clone_size	v_call	d_call	j_call	cdr3_aa	cdr3_nt
.	TRBV28	.	TRBJ2-2	CASKVDSRNTGELFF	TGTGCCAGCAAGGTCGACAGCCGTAACACCGGGGAGCTGTTTTTT
.	TRBV6-1	TRBD1	TRBJ1-2	CASILRDRTNYGYTF	TGTGCCAGCATTCTTCGGGACAGGACTAACTATGGCTACACCTTC
.	TRBV28	.	TRBJ1-1	CASSFVRTEAFF	TGTGCCAGCAGTTTTGTCAGGACTGAAGCTTTCTTT
few	TRBV5-1	.	TRBJ2-3	CASSLDSASSTDTQYF	TGCGCCAGCAGCTTGGATAGCGCATCTAGCACAGATACGCAGTATTTT
.	TRBV27	.	TRBJ1-5	CASSPIGSAGSPQHF	TGTGCCAGCAGTCCTATCGGGTCCGCCGGTTCGCCCCAGCATTTT
.	TRBV7-8	.	TRBJ1-1	CASSPQMNTEAFF	TGTGCCAGCAGCCCCCAGATGAACACTGAAGCTTTCTTT
.	TRBV6-6	TRBD1	TRBJ2-7	CASSYKVTGSYEQYF	TGTGCCAGCAGTTACAAAGTGACAGGGAGCTACGAGCAGTACTTC
.	TRBV4-2	.	TRBJ2-7	CASSQGQATYEQYF	TGTGCCAGCAGCCAAGGACAGGCTACCTACGAGCAGTACTTC
.	TRBV7-9	TRBD1	TRBJ2-7	CASSRDRENEQYF	TGTGCCAGCAGCCGGGACAGGGAAAACGAGCAGTACTTC
once	TRBV18	.	TRBJ2-3	CASSPRFVRTDTQYF	TGTGCCAGCTCACCCCGGTTCGTGAGGACAGATACGCAGTATTTT
.	TRBV5-1	TRBD1	TRBJ1-1	CASSLGTGNTEAFF	TGCGCCAGCAGCTTGGGGACAGGTAACACTGAAGCTTTCTTT
.	TRBV29-1	TRBD1	TRBJ2-7	CSVGQGDFYEQYF	TGCAGCGTTGGACAGGGGGATTTCTACGAGCAGTACTTC
.	TRBV30	.	TRBJ1-5	CAWSSQGGNQPQHF	TGTGCCTGGAGTAGCCAGGGCGGTAATCAGCCCCAGCATTTT
.	TRBV11-2	TRBD2	TRBJ2-1	CASSFPPSGGNEQFF	TGTGCCAGCTCCTTTCCCCCTAGCGGTGGGAATGAGCAGTTCTTC
few	TRBV4-1	TRBD2	TRBJ2-5	CASSQDQREETQYF	TGCGCCAGCAGCCAAGATCAGCGGGAGGAGACCCAGTACTTC
.	TRBV19	.	TRBJ2-1	CASSIGLVNYNEQFF	TGTGCCAGTAGTATAGGGCTAGTCAACTACAATGAGCAGTTCTTC
.	TRBV29-1	.	TRBJ2-4	CSVDDSKNIQYF	TGCAGCGTTGATGACAGCAAAAACATTCAGTACTTC
.	TRBV5-1	.	TRBJ2-1	CASSLQQGYYNEQFF	TGCGCCAGCAGCTTACAACAGGGCTACTACAATGAGCAGTTCTTC
once	TRBV27	TRBD1	TRBJ1-3	CASRPTGGSGNTIYF	TGTGCCAGCAGGCCGACAGGGGGGTCAGGAAACACCATATATTTT
.	TRBV5-1	.	TRBJ2-7	CASSPGYEQYF	TGCGCCAGCAGCCCGGGTTACGAGCAGTACTTC
few	TRBV28	TRBD1	TRBJ2-7	CASSWDRGLYEQYF	TGTGCCAGCAGTTGGGACAGGGGGCTCTACGAGCAGTACTTC
.	TRBV18	.	TRBJ1-3	CASSLYRDTIYF	TGTGCCAGCTCACTCTACAGAGACACCATATATTTT
.	TRBV7-9	.	TRBJ1-2	CSSSTSLLQPGYGYTF	TGTTCCAGCAGCACTAGCCTTTTACAACCCGGCTATGGCTACACCTTC
.	TRBV5-1	.	TRBJ2-7	CASSQEGGGAYEQYF	TGCGCCAGCAGTCAGGAGGGTGGCGGGGCCTACGAGCAGTACTTC
few	TRBV19	.	TRBJ2-5	CASSRGQSPQETQYF	TGTGCCAGTAGTCGCGGACAGAGCCCTCAAGAGACCCAGTACTTC
.	TRBV6-6	.	TRBJ2-5	CASSWGHPEGQYF	TGTGCCAGCAGTTGGGGACACCCCGAGGGGCAGTACTTC
.	TRBV5-6	.	TRBJ1-5	CASTQGGAVNQPQHF	TGTGCCAGCACCCAGGGAGGGGCTGTCAATCAGCCCCAGCATTTT
.	TRBV15	TRBD2	TRBJ2-1	CATRAGGPRNEQFF	TGTGCCACCCGCGCGGGAGGGCCGCGCAATGAGCAGTTCTTC
.	TRBV13	.	TRBJ1-1	CASTDGGRTEAFF	TGTGCCAGCACCGACGGGGGGCGTACTGAAGCTTTCTTT
few	TRBV7-3	.	TRBJ1-5	CASSLGHHNQPQHF	TGTGCCAGCAGCCTGGGACACCACAATCAGCCCCAGCATTTT
.	TRBV27	.	TRBJ1-2	CASSPILDVGENGYTF	TGTGCCAGCAGTCCCATCCTCGATGTTGGAGAAAATGGCTACACCTTC
.	TRBV7-9	TRBD2	TRBJ2-3	CASSLQRETDTQYF	TGTGCCAGCAGCTTACAGCGGGAGACAGATACGCAGTATTTT
.	TRBV27	.	TRBJ2-6	CATPAGDSGANVLTF	TGTGCCACCCCTGCCGGGGACTCTGGGGCCAACGTCCTGACTTTC
.	TRBV5-6	.	TRBJ1-6	CASSLWGGSYNSPLHF	TGTGCCAGCAGCTTGTGGGGGGGCTCCTATAATTCACCCCTCCACTTT
.	TRBV15	TRBD2	TRBJ2-5	CATSLAGEETQYF	TGTGCCACCAGCTTAGCGGGAGAAGAGACCCAGTACTTC
.	TRBV6-1	.	TRBJ1-6	CASSEVGRSFVTLHF	TGTGCCAGCAGTGAGGTTGGCAGATCCTTCGTCACCCTCCACTTT
.	TRBV19	.	TRBJ1-2	CASSISSYGYTF	TGTGCCAGTAGTATTTCCAGCTATGGCTACACCTTC
once	TRBV19	.	TRBJ2-3	CASSITGPPDTQYF	TGTGCCAGTAGTATTACAGGGCCCCCAGATACGCAGTATTTT
.	TRBV11-2	.	TRBJ2-7	CASSLDSNSYEQYF	TGTGCCAGCAGCTTAGATAGCAACTCCTACGAGCAGTACTTC
.	TRBV7-9	TRBD2	TRBJ2-2	CSSSSGLAPGELFF	TGTTCCAGCAGCTCCGGACTAGCCCCCGGGGAGCTGTTTTTT
.	TRBV14	.	TRBJ1-2	CASSQEFHRAHGYTF	TGTGCCAGCAGCCAAGAATTTCACAGGGCTCATGGCTACACCTTC
.	TRBV6-5	TRBD2	TRBJ2-2	CASIGRESGTGELFF	TGTGCCAGCATCGGGCGGGAGTCGGGCACCGGGGAGCTGTTTTTT
.	TRBV7-9	TRBD2	TRBJ2-7	CASSLEASGRYEQYF	TGTGCCAGCAGCTTAGAGGCTAGCGGGAGATACGAGCAGTACTTC
.	TRBV5-4	.	TRBJ2-1	CASSSSSDEQFF	TGTGCCAGCAGCTCCTCTAGCGATGAGCAGTTCTTC
.	TRBV11-2	.	TRBJ2-5	CASSLYPTGQETQYF	TGTGCCAGCAGCTTATACCCCACAGGGCAAGAGACCCAGTACTTC
.	TRBV14	TRBD2	TRBJ2-3	CASSQRLLAGGPGDTQYF	TGTGCCAGCAGCCAGAGGCTACTAGCGGGAGGGCCGGGAGATACGCAGTATTTT
.	TRBV5-1	.	TRBJ2-7	CASSQDSFVAYEQYF	TGCGCCAGCAGCCAGGACAGCTTCGTGGCCTACGAGCAGTACTTC
.	TRBV9	.	TRBJ1-1	CASSVRAGGSTEAFF	TGTGCCAGCAGCGTCCGGGCGGGGGGTTCCACTGAAGCTTTCTTT
few	TRBV5-1	.	TRBJ2-1	CASSLTQNRYNEQFF	TGCGCCAGCAGCTTGACGCAAAACAGATACAATGAGCAGTTCTTC
.	TRBV5-1	TRBD1	TRBJ2-7	CASSLGDRYEQYF	TGCGCCAGCAGCTTGGGGGACAGATACGAGCAGTACTTC
few	TRBV2	.	TRBJ1-1	CASQAGEAFF	TGTGCCAGCCAGGCAGGGGAAGCTTTCTTT